One sample yielded the 22 T cell receptor beta chains listed below, sequenced in a study of vaccination effects on CD4 cells after COVID-19. The protocol was immunoSEQ multiplex PCR, while the TCRdb copy is restricted to in-frame clones and leaves out a portion. The sample yields around 30,000 clones, 75% to 90% seen once. Antigen-specific CD4+ T cells expanded by the ViraFEST assay with viral peptide pools were then sequenced. A 10-day culture period preceded the isolation of CD4+ T cells. Vaccine administered to participants consisted of two doses of either BNT162b2 or mRNA-1273. No antigen has been identified for these receptors. Specimen: CD4+ T cells from PBMCs cultured with SARS-CoV-2 spike peptides, collected after COVID-19 vaccination. These receptors came from a human donor who received a COVID-19 vaccine. Some clones in this sample may be carry-over from other donors' samples.

This rearrangement joins TRBV24-1 to TRBJ2-3; D call uncertain. This CDR3 spans 14 amino acids. Between the trimmed V and J ends, which lost 1 base and 4 bases, there was a span of 8 bases. Germline V gene lookup returns CDR1 KGHDR and CDR2 SFDVKD. CDR3 in amino acids: CATSDLYGADTQYF. CDR3 nucleotide sequence: TGTGCCACCAGTGATTTATATGGGGCAGATACGCAGTATTTT.

The V call is TRBV2, the J call TRBJ2-7, with 8 bases matching TRBD1. From germline, CDR1 is SNHLY and CDR2 FYNNEI. The ends lost 6 bases at V and 2 bases at J; junction bases unmatched: 3. This CDR3 is 13 amino acids long. CDR3 sequence reads: CASRQGAAYEQYV. The CDR3 DNA is TGTGCCAGCAGGCAGGGGGCGGCCTACGAGCAGTACGTC.

The V gene is TRBV9, the J gene TRBJ1-5, with D uncertain. Per the germline V gene, CDR1 is SGDLS and CDR2 is YYNGEE. V was clipped by 2 bases and J by 7 bases, with 10 bases between them. CDR3 length equals 13 residues. CDR3 protein: CASSVGEMQPQHF. The CDR3 DNA follows: TGTGCCAGCAGCGTCGGGGAGATGCAGCCCCAGCATTTT. Drawing the rest from reference TRBV9 and TRBJ1-5, the complete variable domain is DSGVTQTPKHLITATGQRVTLRCSPRSGDLSVYWYQQSLDQGLQFLIQYYNGEERAKGNILERFSAQQFPDLHSELNLSSLELGDSALYFCASSVGEMQPQHFGDGTRLSIL.

The chain carries TRBV7-9 and TRBJ2-1, with a tentative D call TRBD1 (5 bases). The CDR3 spans 14 residues. Trimming took 3 bases from V and 3 from J, leaving 9 bases between them. Germline V CDR1 and CDR2: SEHNR, FQNEAQ (reference sequence). The CDR3 reads CASSFSTDYNEQFF. The CDR3 DNA sequence: TGTGCCAGCAGCTTTTCGACAGACTACAATGAGCAGTTCTTC. Based on the CDR3 plus reference TRBV7-9 and TRBJ2-1, the full variable domain is DTGVSQNPRHKITKRGQNVTFRCDPISEHNRLYWYRQTLGQGPEFLTYFQNEAQLEKSRLLSDRFSAERPKGSFSTLEIQRTEQGDSAMYLCASSFSTDYNEQFFGPGTRLTVL.

The chain joins TRBV7-2 to TRBJ1-5; D ambiguous. CDR3 size: 14 residues. V lost 4 bases and J lost 7, with 14 bases in between. CDR1 and CDR2 from the germline V gene are SGHTA and FQGNSA. The CDR3, as DNA: TGTGCCAGCAGCTCTCGGGCCTCGGAACAGCCCCAGCATTTT. It codes for CASSSRASEQPQHF.

J is TRBJ2-3 and V is TRBV5-1, with D possibly being TRBD2 (5 bases). This CDR3 comprises 12 residues. Germline loops: CDR1 SGHRS, CDR2 YFSETQ. V lost 0 bases, J lost 6 bases, and 5 bases lay in between. The CDR3 region is CASSLAGDTQYF. The CDR3 DNA reads TGCGCCAGCAGCTTGGCGGGGGATACGCAGTATTTT.

The chain is built from TRBV7-2 and TRBJ2-2; D not certain. Germline-derived CDR1 and CDR2 are SGHTA and FQGNSA. This CDR3 is 16 amino acids long. Trimming cost V 0 bases and J 0 bases, with 8 bases left between them. The CDR3 loop reads CASSLAQVTNTGELFF. CDR3 DNA sequence: TGTGCCAGCAGCTTAGCCCAAGTTACGAACACCGGGGAGCTGTTTTTT.

V and J are TRBV9 and TRBJ1-6; no definite D call. Trimming cost V 3 bases and J 8 bases, with 12 bases left between them. The CDR3 spans 14 residues. Per the germline V gene, CDR1 is SGDLS and CDR2 is YYNGEE. The CDR3 region is CASSAEMGYSPLHF. The DNA of the CDR3 is TGTGCCAGCAGCGCGGAAATGGGGTATTCACCCCTCCACTTT.

The sample holds one count of this clone. The chain has TRBV5-1 and TRBJ2-2; the D is unclear. The ends were cut back, 2 bases at V and 2 bases at J, with 10 bases in the middle. The CDR3 totals 15 residues. The V gene's germline CDR1 is SGHRS and CDR2 YFSETQ. DNA of the CDR3: TGCGCCAGCAGCTTAGGACCGATCAACACCGGGGAGCTGTTTTTT. Amino acid sequence: CASSLGPINTGELFF.

The CDR3 protein is CASSQDNLYSPLHF. CDR3 nucleotide sequence: TGTGCCAGCAGCCAAGATAATCTCTATTCACCCCTCCACTTT. The rearrangement uses TRBV3-1 (or the pseudogene TRBV3-2) and TRBJ1-6; D gene unclear. The germline V gene encodes CDR1 LGHDT and CDR2 YNNKEL (reference sequence). This CDR3 spans 14 amino acids. Trimming cost V 0 bases and J 8 bases, with 8 bases left between them.

This chain links TRBV7-2 with TRBJ1-5; D may be TRBD1 (5 bases). The CDR3 has 13 residues. Looked up from germline, CDR1 is SGHTA and CDR2 is FQGNSA. V dropped 4 bases and J dropped 6 bases, with 10 bases sitting between them. CDR3 sequence reads: CASSSEGSQPQHF. Written as DNA, the CDR3 is TGTGCCAGCAGCTCCGAGGGGAGTCAGCCCCAGCATTTT.

The chain employs TRBV5-4 and TRBJ2-3; 8 nucleotides match TRBD2. The CDR3 is 16 residues long. V dropped 0 bases and J dropped 4; count of bases not matched to a gene: 7. Germline CDR1 is SGHNT and CDR2 is YYREEE (reference sequence). DNA of the CDR3: TGTGCCAGCAGCTTGGAGGGGACTAGAGCCGCAGATACGCAGTATTTT. It specifies CASSLEGTRAADTQYF.

This clone has only one observation. The chain carries TRBV7-2 and TRBJ2-2; D not resolved. Germline CDR1 reads SGHTA; CDR2 reads FQGNSA. CDR3 length: 15 amino acids. Trimming took 5 bases from V and 6 from J, leaving 16 bases between them. CDR3 nucleotide sequence: TGTGCCAGCAGCAGGAACTCCGGGTTGTCCGGGGAGCTGTTTTTT. It is translated as CASSRNSGLSGELFF.

The chain employs TRBV7-8 and TRBJ1-5, with D unresolved. V shed 7 bases and J shed 2 bases, with 18 bases lying between them. Germline lookup yields CDR1 SGHVS and CDR2 FQNEAQ. This CDR3 is 16 amino acids long. The CDR3 nucleotides read TGTGCCAGCACCCCCCTTTCCGGGTCGGGCAATCAGCCCCAGCATTTT. It translates to CASTPLSGSGNQPQHF.

The chain uses TRBV6-2 or TRBV6-3 and TRBJ2-5; 8 nucleotides line up with TRBD2. The germline CDR1 and CDR2 sequences are MNHEY and SVGEGT. Trimming removed 6 bases from V and 4 bases from J; junction bases left unmatched: 10. The CDR3 runs to 15 residues. CDR3 sequence (DNA): TGTGCCAGCAGCTGGCACCGCGGGGGGCGAGAGACCCAGTACTTC. Translated, it gives CASSWHRGGRETQYF.

The chain employs TRBV2 and TRBJ1-4; D remains unclear. This CDR3 comprises 15 residues. Germline CDR1 and CDR2: SNHLY and FYNNEI. Trimming left V 2 bases short and J 0 bases short, with 7 bases between. The CDR3 protein is CASSEIRTTNEKLFF. The CDR3 region has the DNA TGTGCCAGCAGTGAAATTCGGACAACTAATGAAAAACTGTTTTTT. The variable domain in full, completed from reference TRBV2 and TRBJ1-4, reads EPEVTQTPSHQVTQMGQEVILRCVPISNHLYFYWYRQILGQKVEFLVSFYNNEISEKSEIFDDQFSVERPDGSNFTLKIRSTKLEDSAMYFCASSEIRTTNEKLFFGSGTQLSVL.

This clone has a single count. The V and J genes are TRBV25-1 and TRBJ2-3; perhaps TRBD2 as D (5 bases). V lost 1 base and J 3 bases, leaving 8 bases between the germline ends. This CDR3 has 14 residues. Per the germline V gene, CDR1 is MGHDK and CDR2 is SYGVNS. The CDR3 DNA follows: TGTGCCAGCAGTGAATCGTCGGGAACAGATACGCAGTATTTT. Its translation is CASSESSGTDTQYF.

The chain recombines TRBV7-2 with TRBJ2-5, with D perhaps TRBD1 (5 bases). V lost 0 bases, J lost 2 bases, and 7 bases lay in between. This CDR3 is 14 amino acids long. CDR1 and CDR2 from the germline V gene are SGHTA and FQGNSA. CDR3 amino acids: CASSLAGLQETQYF. Written as DNA, the CDR3 is TGTGCCAGCAGCTTAGCGGGGCTTCAAGAGACCCAGTACTTC.

The chain links TRBV18 to TRBJ1-4; D gene ambiguous. The CDR3 extends over 13 amino acids. Germline V gene data show CDR1 as KGHSH and CDR2 as LQKENI. V lost 4 bases to trimming and J lost 4 bases, with 7 bases between them. For the CDR3, the DNA is TGTGCCAGCTCACAGGGAGTTAATGAAAAACTGTTTTTT. Amino acids: CASSQGVNEKLFF.

The chain recombines TRBV29-1 with TRBJ1-1, with no clear D. CDR3 length: 13 amino acids. The V gene's germline CDR1 is SQVTM and CDR2 ANQGSEA. The V end was cut by 4 bases, the J end by 2 bases, with 11 bases between. Written as DNA, the CDR3 is TGCAGCGTTGTAGGGCCGGTTAACACTGAAGCTTTCTTT. The encoded protein is CSVVGPVNTEAFF.

CDR3 DNA sequence: TGTGCCAGCATAGCAGGCTCCTACAATGAGCAGTTCTTC. As protein: CASIAGSYNEQFF. J is TRBJ2-1 and V is TRBV6-5; the D is unclear. Germline assignment: CDR1 MNHEY and CDR2 SVGAGI. Deletions cut 7 bases from V and 0 bases from J, with 7 bases between. The CDR3 has 13 residues.

This chain joins TRBV5-1 and TRBJ2-5; weak D call: TRBD2 (6 bases). Trimming stripped 4 bases from V and 1 base from J, with 17 bases between. This CDR3 has 16 amino acids. Germline-derived CDR1 and CDR2 are SGHRS and YFSETQ. CDR3 loop: CASSPQLVAAQETQYF. The CDR3 DNA reads as TGCGCCAGCAGCCCCCAACTGGTAGCGGCCCAAGAGACCCAGTACTTC. The whole variable domain, remainder taken from reference TRBV5-1 and TRBJ2-5, is KAGVTQTPRYLIKTRGQQVTLSCSPISGHRSVSWYQQTPGQGLQFLFEYFSETQRNKGNFPGRFSGRQFSNSRSEMNVSTLELGDSALYLCASSPQLVAAQETQYFGPGTRLLVL.